This T cell receptor (beta chain) was recorded in a study of beta chain features in type 1 diabetes. Whole-study findings and limits: A pattern of fewer insertions and more deletions at VDJ junctions was seen in type 1 diabetes patients.

This clone showed up just a few times. Its antigen is undetermined. Expressed TCRB transcripts were sequenced because the isolated RNA had all been reverse transcribed beforehand. The table came from immunoSEQ multiplex PCR; TCRdb's copy has only in-frame clones and leaves some out. The data hold 250,000 to 350,000 clones, with approximately 14% observed a single time. The receptor was isolated from a man younger than 40 in good health. Sequencing used central memory CD4+ T cells from blood.

The CDR3 sequence is CSVEITEAFF. The CDR3 bases are TGCAGCGTTGAGATAACTGAAGCTTTCTTT. V usage is TRBV29-1 and J usage is TRBJ1-1; no reliable D call. Trimming left V 3 bases short and J 5 bases short, with 4 bases between. The CDR3 has 10 amino acids. From germline, CDR1 is SQVTM and CDR2 ANQGSEA.